This TCR beta chain came from a study of T cell repertoires in cytomegalovirus infection. Study-level background: Recently identified HLA-C-restricted CMV epitopes and well-studied HLA-B-restricted CMV epitopes were used by the study. Indications of both CMV infection and matching HLA type were provided by public TCR beta signatures. Study conclusions and caveats: Using cumulative public TCR beta family frequency, the authors identified those who carried CMV together with the relevant HLA. What dominated the ex vivo response were HLA-C-restricted CMV-specific TCR beta clonotypes.

V gave up 6 bases and J gave up 6 bases; unmatched junction bases: 7. Germline V gene lookup returns CDR1 MNHEY and CDR2 SVGEGT. The CDR3 runs 14 residues. Note on this clonotype: Its antigen remains unidentified.

MiXCR, run by TCRdb on the reads, gives a single entry per CDR3 protein. Of about 160,000 distinct CDR3 sequences listed, 20% to 25% are singletons. Sequenced here: CD8+ T cells from cultured PBMCs, sampled from culture after CMV antigen stimulation. The chain uses TRBV6-2 or TRBV6-3 and TRBJ2-1; TRBD1 matches 8 bases. This clonotype was obtained from a human donor in good health (CMV status not recorded). Some clones in this sample may be carry-over from other donors' samples. CDR3 amino acids: CASRPGQEVNEQFF. The CDR3 DNA is TGTGCCAGCAGGCCGGGACAGGAGGTCAATGAGCAGTTCTTC.